This T cell receptor beta chain comes out of a study of blood T cell repertoires in COVID-19. Background on the study: T cells, B-cell-depleted T cells, or PBMCs supplied cDNA or gDNA.

Participants were aged about 18 to 95 years, lived in about 26 US areas, and enrolled virtually. Source study methods: The authors estimated nucleated cell counts from reference gene primer amplification. TCRdb's table, derived via immunoSEQ multiplex PCR, lists solely in-frame clones and lacks some. V, J and clone size were drawn from that table, and D and trimming were deduced from the DNA. The table records about 180,000 clones, around 85% of them present only once. V shed 2 bases, J shed 6 bases, and the junction held 5 bases outside the gene matches. In germline, CDR1 is MNHNS, CDR2 SASEGT. The CDR3 runs to 15 residues. This clone was picked up many times.

Source material: PBMCs or T cells enriched from blood (not recorded which). The sequence came from a middle-aged woman with acute COVID-19. This chain links TRBV6-1 with TRBJ1-1; 11 nucleotides agree with TRBD1. The CDR3 nucleotides are TGTGCCAGCAGTGAAATCGGACAGGGGGCCCCTGAAGCTTTCTTT. This gives the protein CASSEIGQGAPEAFF.